This record looks at one TCR beta chain sequence and its context. Its antigen is unknown. This CDR3 has 16 residues. Per the germline V gene, CDR1 is LGHNA and CDR2 is YSLEER. Trimming cost V 1 base and J 2 bases, with 11 bases left between them. One entry per CDR3 protein results from TCRdb running MiXCR on the 5' RACE reads. The sample shows approximately 90,000 distinct CDR3 sequences, about 15% of them seen only once. The data were obtained in a study of early T cells in non-severe SARS-CoV-2 infection. General observations from the study: VDJdb matching favored anti-spike CD8 responses, missing private and CD4 specificities.

The sequence derives from an adult who was a healthcare worker with PCR-confirmed SARS-CoV-2 infection or an uninfected control (not recorded which). V and J are TRBV4-3 and TRBJ2-2; D is undetermined. The starting material was whole blood, obtained at baseline. CDR3 nucleotide sequence: TGCGCCAGCAGCCAAGGGGCCGGGCTCAACACCGGGGAGCTGTTTTTT. Translation: CASSQGAGLNTGELFF.